A single sample is the source of the 29 T cell receptor beta chains below, sequenced in a study of shared clonotypes between healthy human individuals. Repertoires were generated with immunoSEQ multiplex PCR, while TCRdb's copy carries only in-frame clones and drops some. Of about 1.1 million clones listed, around three quarters were seen once; the top ten hold about 0.52%. Source material: memory CD4+ T cells from PBMCs. As to subset: CD45RA-negative fraction. Receptors originate from a man aged 18 to 29 in good health. Some clones in this sample may be carry-over from other donors' samples.

The V call is TRBV29-1, the J call TRBJ2-5, with D maybe TRBD1 (6 bases). Trimming pared 6 bases from V and 1 base from J, leaving 15 bases between. Germline-derived CDR1 and CDR2 are SQVTM and ANQGSEA. The CDR3 has 14 amino acids. The CDR3, as DNA: TGCAGCGTGGACGATACAGGGTCCCAAGAGACCCAGTACTTC. Amino acids: CSVDDTGSQETQYF.

This clone was counted a few times. The chain is built from TRBV5-6 and TRBJ2-3; D remains unclear. CDR1 is SGHDT, CDR2 YYEEEE, per germline. This CDR3 region has 14 residues. Trimming removed 2 bases at V and 1 base at J, with 8 bases between. For the CDR3, the DNA is TGTGCCAGCAGCTTCGGCGGAGGCACAGATACGCAGTATTTT. This gives the protein CASSFGGGTDTQYF.

This chain joins TRBV4-1 and TRBJ1-2; D gene ambiguous. CDR1 MGHRA and CDR2 YSYEKL come from the germline V gene. The germline V and J ends were trimmed by 5 bases and 1 base, with 14 bases remaining between them. The CDR3 runs to 15 residues. The CDR3 sequence is CASSEPRAGNYGYTF. The CDR3 region has the DNA TGCGCCAGCAGCGAACCCCGGGCGGGTAACTATGGCTACACCTTC.

This clone was seen a single time. J is TRBJ2-3 and V is TRBV5-1; perhaps TRBD1 as D (6 bases). CDR3 length equals 14 residues. Germline assignment: CDR1 SGHRS and CDR2 YFSETQ. Trimming pared 5 bases from V and 4 bases from J, leaving 14 bases between. The CDR3 loop is CASRDATGSDTQYF. The CDR3 nucleotides read TGCGCCAGCAGGGATGCTACAGGGTCAGATACGCAGTATTTT.

A note on this clone: The identical CDR3 is also encoded by other nucleotide sequences in the sample. The rearrangement uses TRBV19 and TRBJ1-1; D ambiguous. The CDR3 extends over 13 amino acids. Germline values: CDR1 LNHDA, CDR2 SQIVND (reference sequence). Trimming removed 2 bases at V and 1 base at J, with 5 bases between. In nucleotides, the CDR3 is TGTGCCAGTAGTATAAACGGGAACACTGAAGCTTTCTTT. It codes for CASSINGNTEAFF. Supplemented by reference TRBV19 and TRBJ1-1, the full variable domain reads DGGITQSPKYLFRKEGQNVTLSCEQNLNHDAMYWYRQDPGQGLRLIYYSQIVNDFQKGDIAEGYSVSREKKESFPLTVTSAQKNPTAFYLCASSINGNTEAFFGQGTRLTVV.

The chain recombines TRBV28 with TRBJ2-2; D perhaps matches TRBD2 (5 bases). V was clipped by 6 bases and J by 4 bases, with 18 bases between them. Germline V gene lookup returns CDR1 MDHEN and CDR2 SYDVKM. CDR3 length: 16 residues. The CDR3 is CASRDDGTAGTGELFF. CDR3 DNA sequence: TGTGCCAGCAGGGATGACGGCACCGCGGGCACCGGGGAGCTGTTTTTT.

This clone was seen once. This sequence joins TRBV15 and TRBJ2-7; D ambiguous. Per germline, CDR1 LNHNV and CDR2 YYDKDF (reference sequence). V lost 0 bases and J 0 bases, leaving 3 bases between the germline ends. This CDR3 spans 13 amino acids. For the CDR3, the DNA is TGTGCCACCAGCAGAGATTTCTCCTACGAGCAGTACTTC. It yields the protein CATSRDFSYEQYF. Based on the CDR3 plus reference TRBV15 and TRBJ2-7, the full variable domain is DAMVIQNPRYQVTQFGKPVTLSCSQTLNHNVMYWYQQKSSQAPKLLFHYYDKDFNNEADTPDNFQSRRPNTSFCFLDIRSPGLGDTAMYLCATSRDFSYEQYFGPGTRLTVT.

The chain has TRBV12-5 and TRBJ1-5; D ambiguous. Between the trimmed V and J ends, which lost 10 bases and 4 bases, there was a span of 20 bases. The CDR3 has 15 amino acids. Per the germline V gene, CDR1 is LGHNT and CDR2 is FRNRAP. The CDR3 loop reads CATPFLPKWNQPQHF. As DNA, the CDR3 is TGTGCTACCCCCTTCCTACCGAAGTGGAATCAGCCCCAGCATTTT.

V gene TRBV29-1 combines with J gene TRBJ2-2, with 12 bases that match TRBD2. Germline values: CDR1 SQVTM, CDR2 ANQGSEA. The CDR3 covers 14 residues. Trimming cost V 7 bases and J 4 bases; bases outside gene matches: 4. CDR3 bases: TGCAGCGCCCTAGCGGGAGGGTCCACCGGGGAGCTGTTTTTT. This sequence encodes CSALAGGSTGELFF.

This chain links TRBV6-1 with TRBJ2-1; D gene unclear. The CDR3 is made up of 13 amino acids. CDR1 and CDR2 from the germline V gene are MNHNS and SASEGT. The V end was cut by 3 bases, the J end by 9 bases, with 12 bases between. CDR3 amino acids: CASSDQTRSEQFF. The CDR3 coding sequence is TGTGCCAGCAGTGACCAGACTCGCAGTGAGCAGTTCTTC.

The chain recombines TRBV5-4 with TRBJ2-5; tentatively, D is TRBD1 or TRBD2 (5 bases each). V lost 1 base and J 5 bases, leaving 9 bases between the germline ends. The germline CDR1 and CDR2 sequences are SGHNT and YYREEE (reference sequence). This CDR3 is built from 13 residues. CDR3 loop: CASSLRGDETQYF. Here the CDR3 DNA reads TGTGCCAGCAGCTTGAGAGGGGACGAGACCCAGTACTTC.

With respect to this clone: The identical CDR3 is also encoded by other nucleotide sequences in the sample. The chain combines TRBV5-6 with TRBJ2-7; 8 nucleotides agree with TRBD2. With V trimmed by 9 bases and J by 0 bases, 8 bases remained unmatched. CDR3 length equals 14 residues. From germline, CDR1 is SGHDT and CDR2 YYEEEE. The CDR3 nucleotides are TGTGCCACCCGATTAGCGGGGATCTCCTACGAGCAGTACTTC. This codes for CATRLAGISYEQYF.

This clone was found a few times. This chain joins TRBV7-3 and TRBJ2-1; 11 nucleotides match TRBD1. Trimming removed 4 bases from V and 8 bases from J; junction bases left unmatched: 4. Germline CDR1 reads SGHTA; CDR2 reads FQGTGA. CDR3 length: 14 residues. The chain's CDR3 is CASSSGQGAHEQFF. The CDR3 DNA reads as TGTGCCAGCAGCTCCGGACAGGGGGCACATGAGCAGTTCTTC. The whole variable domain, remainder taken from reference TRBV7-3 and TRBJ2-1, is GAGVSQTPSNKVTEKGKYVELRCDPISGHTALYWYRQSLGQGPEFLIYFQGTGAADDSGLPNDRFFAVRPEGSVSTLKIQRTERGDSAVYLCASSSGQGAHEQFFGPGTRLTVL.

This clone was seen just once. The gene calls are TRBV6-5 and TRBJ2-7; 7 bases align to TRBD1. The CDR3 runs to 15 residues. CDR1 MNHEY and CDR2 SVGAGI come from the germline V gene. V was pared by 6 bases and J by 3 bases, with 11 bases of the junction left unmatched. CDR3 coding DNA: TGTGCCAGCAGCTCGACAGGGTTGTCCGGCTACGAGCAGTACTTC. Translated, it gives CASSSTGLSGYEQYF.

This clone was seen a few times. A read error may be the cause here, since a much bigger clone is one base away. The V gene is TRBV19, the J gene TRBJ1-1; a weak D match, TRBD1 (5 bases). The length of the CDR3 is 13 residues. Trimming left V 9 bases short and J 1 base short, with 12 bases between. The germline CDR1 and CDR2 sequences are LNHDA and SQIVND (reference sequence). The CDR3 DNA is TGTGCCAGCAGTTTTACAGGGAACACTGAAGCTTTCTTT. Protein sequence: CASSFTGNTEAFF.

This clone was seen just once. This chain links TRBV7-9 with TRBJ2-7; the D gene is possibly TRBD2 (5 bases). The CDR3 totals 13 residues. Germline V gene data show CDR1 as SEHNR and CDR2 as FQNEAQ (reference sequence). V was shortened by 5 bases and J by 5 bases, with 13 bases between the two germline ends. The CDR3 here is CASSLPGSHEQYF. The CDR3 DNA reads TGTGCCAGCAGCCTCCCGGGGTCCCACGAGCAGTACTTC.

The chain combines TRBV6-1 with TRBJ1-5; maybe TRBD1 (5 bases). The CDR3 contains 15 residues. V was trimmed by 2 bases and J by 6 bases, leaving 14 bases between them. CDR1 is MNHNS and CDR2 is SASEGT in the germline V gene. The CDR3 bases are TGTGCCAGCAGTGAACGGCCTCAGGGAGGTCAGCCCCAGCATTTT. Residues: CASSERPQGGQPQHF.

This clone was found once. The rearrangement uses TRBV11-2 and TRBJ2-7; TRBD2 matches at 13 bases. V lost 4 bases and J lost 0; bases outside the gene matches: 0. CDR3 length: 15 amino acids. Germline V lookup: CDR1 SGHAT, CDR2 FQNNGV. The CDR3 sequence: CASSWTSGSSYEQYF. Written as DNA, the CDR3 is TGTGCCAGCAGCTGGACTAGCGGGAGCTCCTACGAGCAGTACTTC.

The V and J genes are TRBV19 and TRBJ2-2, with 9 bases matching TRBD2. There are 16 residues in the CDR3. CDR1 and CDR2 (germline): LNHDA, SQIVND (reference sequence). V lost 3 bases and J lost 6; bases outside the gene matches: 8. The CDR3 region is CASSMHRREGPGELFF. The CDR3 bases are TGTGCCAGTAGTATGCACCGGCGGGAGGGGCCCGGGGAGCTGTTTTTT.

In its sample, this clone was seen once. The genes are TRBV5-1 and TRBJ2-5; D is uncertain. The germline V and J ends were trimmed by 2 bases and 1 base, with 9 bases remaining between them. The germline V gene encodes CDR1 SGHRS and CDR2 YFSETQ. The CDR3 sequence is 14 residues long. CDR3 sequence (DNA): TGCGCCAGCAGCTTCCGGTCCAGCCAAGAGACCCAGTACTTC. Translation: CASSFRSSQETQYF.

This clone was counted a few times. The chain joins TRBV4-1 to TRBJ2-3, with D possibly called TRBD1 or TRBD2 (5 bases each). Trimming cost V 3 bases and J 5 bases, with 18 bases left between them. CDR3 length: 16 amino acids. Germline CDR1 reads MGHRA; CDR2 reads YSYEKL. CDR3 region: CASSQLGAVWGDTQYF. The CDR3 DNA reads TGCGCCAGCAGCCAGCTCGGGGCGGTGTGGGGAGATACGCAGTATTTT.

The CDR3 loop is CASSLGAGGPDTQYF. The CDR3 nucleotides are TGTGCCAGCAGCTTAGGAGCGGGAGGGCCTGATACGCAGTATTTT. The J gene is TRBJ2-3, the V gene TRBV7-6; 10 bases are a match to TRBD2. Trimming removed 1 base from V and 6 bases from J; junction bases left unmatched: 4. The CDR3 runs to 15 residues. In germline, CDR1 is SGHVS, CDR2 FNYEAQ.

The chain uses TRBV5-4 and TRBJ2-3, with 12 bases matching TRBD2. The CDR3 contains 18 residues. Germline loops: CDR1 SGHNT, CDR2 YYREEE (reference sequence). The V gene end was trimmed by 4 bases and the J gene end by 5 bases; junction bases not matched to a gene: 14. This CDR3 reads CASSGLAGGLGIRDTQYF. DNA for the CDR3: TGTGCCAGCAGCGGGCTAGCGGGAGGGCTAGGAATTAGAGATACGCAGTATTTT.

This clone was seen just once. This rearrangement joins TRBV7-3 to TRBJ1-2, with 8 bases lining up with TRBD1. Germline-derived CDR1 and CDR2 are SGHTA and FQGTGA. The CDR3 has 14 residues. V gave up 4 bases and J gave up 4 bases; unmatched junction bases: 5. The CDR3 DNA follows: TGTGCCAGCAGCTCCGGACAGGGCGGCTATGGCTACACCTTC. Translating it yields CASSSGQGGYGYTF.

The rearrangement joins TRBV11-2 to TRBJ2-3, with D possibly being TRBD1 (5 bases). The germline gives CDR1 SGHAT, CDR2 FQNNGV. This CDR3 contains 17 residues. Trimming shortened V by 5 bases and J by 1 base, and 19 bases separated the two germline ends. The CDR3 is CASSPSPASRGTDTQYF. CDR3 bases: TGTGCCAGCAGCCCTTCCCCGGCCAGCAGGGGCACAGATACGCAGTATTTT.

This clone was detected a few times. The chain joins TRBV28 to TRBJ1-5; TRBD1 matches 10 bases. V lost 8 bases, J lost 12 bases, and 10 bases stayed unmatched. Germline V lookup: CDR1 MDHEN, CDR2 SYDVKM. There are 13 residues in the CDR3. The CDR3 sequence: CASATGRDRGQHF. The CDR3 region has the DNA TGTGCCAGCGCCACCGGCCGGGACAGGGGCCAGCATTTT.

The chain carries TRBV5-1 and TRBJ1-3; 7 nucleotides line up with TRBD1. V trimming: 0 bases; J trimming: 0 bases; junction bases outside the gene matches: 3. Germline V gene data show CDR1 as SGHRS and CDR2 as YFSETQ. This CDR3 spans 16 amino acids. CDR3 sequence: CASSLAGQSSGNTIYF. The CDR3 region has the DNA TGCGCCAGCAGCTTGGCGGGACAGAGCTCTGGAAACACCATATATTTT. The whole variable domain, remainder taken from reference TRBV5-1 and TRBJ1-3, is KAGVTQTPRYLIKTRGQQVTLSCSPISGHRSVSWYQQTPGQGLQFLFEYFSETQRNKGNFPGRFSGRQFSNSRSEMNVSTLELGDSALYLCASSLAGQSSGNTIYFGEGSWLTVV.

The chain recombines TRBV6-5 with TRBJ2-7; 10 bases match TRBD1. This CDR3 has 15 residues. The trim removed 5 bases at V and 4 bases at J, leaving 8 bases unmatched. Per germline, CDR1 MNHEY and CDR2 SVGAGI. The DNA for the CDR3 is TGTGCCAGCAGTCCTAGACAGGGGGCTGGGTACGAGCAGTACTTC. Residues: CASSPRQGAGYEQYF.

V gene TRBV18 combines with J gene TRBJ2-3, with D unresolved. Germline assignment: CDR1 KGHSH and CDR2 LQKENI. This CDR3 is built from 14 residues. Trimming removed 2 bases at V and 6 bases at J, with 12 bases between. The CDR3 reads CASSPFVPPDTQYF. CDR3 DNA: TGTGCCAGCTCACCATTCGTCCCTCCGGATACGCAGTATTTT.